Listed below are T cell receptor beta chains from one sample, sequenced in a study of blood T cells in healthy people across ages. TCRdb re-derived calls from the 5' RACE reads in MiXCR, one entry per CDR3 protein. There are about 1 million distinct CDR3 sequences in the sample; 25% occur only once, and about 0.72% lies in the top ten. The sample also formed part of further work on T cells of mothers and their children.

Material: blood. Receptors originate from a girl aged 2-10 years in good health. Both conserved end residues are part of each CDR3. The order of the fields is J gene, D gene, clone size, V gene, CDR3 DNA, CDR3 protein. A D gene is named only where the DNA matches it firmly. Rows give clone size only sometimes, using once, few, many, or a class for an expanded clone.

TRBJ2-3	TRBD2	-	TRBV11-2	TGTGCCAGCAGCCGGCGGGGGACTACGCAGTATTTT	CASSRRGTTQYF
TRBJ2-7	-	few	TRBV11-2	TGTGCCAGCAGCTCCCTCTTACATCTCCTCTACGAGCAGTACTTC	CASSSLLHLLYEQYF
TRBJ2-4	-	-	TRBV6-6	TGTGCCAGCAGTAACCCACAGGGAGCCAAAAACATTCAGTACTTC	CASSNPQGAKNIQYF
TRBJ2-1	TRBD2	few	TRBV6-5	TGTGCCAGCAGTCGAGGACTAGCGACCAATGAGCAGTTCTTC	CASSRGLATNEQFF
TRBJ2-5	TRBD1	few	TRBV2	TGTGCCAGCAGTCCGGGACAGGCGAGGGAGACCCAGTACTTC	CASSPGQARETQYF
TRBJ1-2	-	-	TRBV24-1	TGTGCGCAGGGGAACAGCTATGGCTACGCCTTC	CAQGNSYGYAF
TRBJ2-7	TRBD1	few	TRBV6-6	TGTGCCAGCAGGGACAGGGCGGACGAGCAGTACTTC	CASRDRADEQYF
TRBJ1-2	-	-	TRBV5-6	TGTGCCAGCAGCTTGTTAGGATACGACTATGGCTACACCTTC	CASSLLGYDYGYTF
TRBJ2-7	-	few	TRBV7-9	TGTGCCAGCAGCAAGCTAGCGTCGAGCTCCTACGAGCAGTACTTC	CASSKLASSSYEQYF
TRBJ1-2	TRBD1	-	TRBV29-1	TGTGTAACAGGGGAAGGGGATGGCTACACCTTC	CVTGEGDGYTF
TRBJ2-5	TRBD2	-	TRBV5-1	TGCGCCAGCAGCTTGCCGGGACTAGCGGGGACCCAGTACTTC	CASSLPGLAGTQYF
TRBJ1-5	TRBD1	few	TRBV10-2	TGCGCCAGCAGTGAGTACAGGGGGAATCAGCCCCAGCATTTT	CASSEYRGNQPQHF
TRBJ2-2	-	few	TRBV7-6	TGTGCCAGCAGCGTGAACAGGGCAATACGTGGGGAGCTGTTTTTT	CASSVNRAIRGELFF
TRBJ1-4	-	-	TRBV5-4	TGTGCCAGCAGCTTGGATTCGGGGTCCCACGAAAAACTGTTTTTT	CASSLDSGSHEKLFF
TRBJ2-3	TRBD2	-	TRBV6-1	TGTGCCAGCAATCCCGACCCCGGGGGGTTAGCTACGCAGTATTTT	CASNPDPGGLATQYF
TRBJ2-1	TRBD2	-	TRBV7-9	TGTGCCAGCAGCGGCCGTGATTTAGAGCGGGAGAGCTCCTACAATGAGCAGTTCTTC	CASSGRDLERESSYNEQFF
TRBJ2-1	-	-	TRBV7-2	TGTGCCAGCAGCTTAGGTCCAGGGGCTTCCTCCTACAATGAGCAGTTCTTC	CASSLGPGASSYNEQFF
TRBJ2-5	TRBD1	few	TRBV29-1	TGCAGCCTCGCCGGGACAGGCGGGGAGACCCAGTACTTC	CSLAGTGGETQYF
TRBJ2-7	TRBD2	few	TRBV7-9	TGTGCCAGCAGCCCGATGACTGGACTAGCGGGCTACGAGCAGTACTTC	CASSPMTGLAGYEQYF
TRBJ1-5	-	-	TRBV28	TGTGCCAGCAATCGGGGGAGCCAGCCCCAGCATTTT	CASNRGSQPQHF
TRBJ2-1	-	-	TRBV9	TGTGCCAGCAGTCGGGACACCTACAATGAGCAGTTCTTC	CASSRDTYNEQFF
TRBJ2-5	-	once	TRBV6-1	TGTGCCAGCAAGGGTACCCCCTTTAGCCAAGAGACCCAGTACTTC	CASKGTPFSQETQYF
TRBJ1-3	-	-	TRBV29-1	TGCAGCGCGTCGCCGCAGATCTCTGGAAACACCATATATTTT	CSASPQISGNTIYF
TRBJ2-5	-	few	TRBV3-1	TGTGCCAGCAGCTTACTCCTCGCGGCGGGGACCCAGTACTTC	CASSLLLAAGTQYF
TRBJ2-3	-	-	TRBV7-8	TGTGCCAGCAGCTCTCTATCGGGCGGGATCCCAGATACGCAGTATTTT	CASSSLSGGIPDTQYF
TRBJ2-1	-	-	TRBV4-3	TGCGCCAGCAGCCAAGGGCGGCTATCCTACAATGAGCAGTTCTTC	CASSQGRLSYNEQFF
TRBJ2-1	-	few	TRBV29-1	TGCAGCGTTGAGGTGGGAAACTCGGTTGAGCAGTTCTTC	CSVEVGNSVEQFF
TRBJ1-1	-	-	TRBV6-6	TGTGCCAGCACCCAAGTTACTTTGTTTTCGGCAGGTGAAGCTTTCTTT	CASTQVTLFSAGEAFF
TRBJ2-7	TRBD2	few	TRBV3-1	TGTGCCAGCAGCCAAGATGGGGCCCTAGCGGGAGTTAGCGAGCAGTACTTC	CASSQDGALAGVSEQYF
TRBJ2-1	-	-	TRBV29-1	TGCAGCGTTGACCTTCCGCAAGGTTACAATGAGCAGTTCTTC	CSVDLPQGYNEQFF
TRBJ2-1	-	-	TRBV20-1	TGCAGTGCTACAGGGAGGCGGAATGAGCAGTTCTTC	CSATGRRNEQFF
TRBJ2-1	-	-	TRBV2	TGTGCCAGCACGCCTGGGAATGAGCAGTTCTTC	CASTPGNEQFF
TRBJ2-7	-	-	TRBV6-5	TGTGCCAGCAGTTATCAGGGGATTTCCTACGAGCAGTACTTC	CASSYQGISYEQYF
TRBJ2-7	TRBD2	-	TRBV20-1	TGCAGTGCTTCCGGACTAGTCCGCGAGCAGTACTTC	CSASGLVREQYF
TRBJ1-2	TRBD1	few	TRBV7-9	TGTGCCAGCAGCTTACTAACAGGGGGCGAAGACTATGGCTACACCTTC	CASSLLTGGEDYGYTF